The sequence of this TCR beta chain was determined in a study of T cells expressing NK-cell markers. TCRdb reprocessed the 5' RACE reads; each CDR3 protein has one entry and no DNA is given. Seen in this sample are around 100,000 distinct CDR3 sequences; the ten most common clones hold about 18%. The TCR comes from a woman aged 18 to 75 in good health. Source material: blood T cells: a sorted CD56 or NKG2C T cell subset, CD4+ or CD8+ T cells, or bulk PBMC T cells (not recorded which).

CDR3 residues: CSVSGTSGFNEQFF. V usage is TRBV29-1 and J usage is TRBJ2-1; TCRdb returns TRBD2, unconfirmable since there is no DNA. The CDR3 length is 14 residues. The germline gives CDR1 SQVTM, CDR2 ANQGSEA.